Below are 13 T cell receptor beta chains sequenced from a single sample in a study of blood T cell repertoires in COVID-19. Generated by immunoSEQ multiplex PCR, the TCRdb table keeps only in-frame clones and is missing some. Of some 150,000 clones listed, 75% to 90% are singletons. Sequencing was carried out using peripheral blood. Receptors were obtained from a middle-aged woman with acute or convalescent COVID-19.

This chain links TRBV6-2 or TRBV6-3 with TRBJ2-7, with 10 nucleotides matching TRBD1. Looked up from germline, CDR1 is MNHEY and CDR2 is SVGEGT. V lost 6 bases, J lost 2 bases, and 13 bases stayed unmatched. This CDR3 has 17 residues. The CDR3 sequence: CASSISRQGASPYEQYF. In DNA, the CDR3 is TGTGCCAGCAGCATAAGTAGACAGGGGGCTTCACCCTACGAGCAGTACTTC.

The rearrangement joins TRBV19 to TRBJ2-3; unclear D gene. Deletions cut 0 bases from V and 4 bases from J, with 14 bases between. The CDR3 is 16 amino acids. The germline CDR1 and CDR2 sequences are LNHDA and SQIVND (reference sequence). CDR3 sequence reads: CASSIDQEVGPDTQYF. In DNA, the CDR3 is TGTGCCAGTAGTATAGATCAAGAGGTCGGCCCAGATACGCAGTATTTT.

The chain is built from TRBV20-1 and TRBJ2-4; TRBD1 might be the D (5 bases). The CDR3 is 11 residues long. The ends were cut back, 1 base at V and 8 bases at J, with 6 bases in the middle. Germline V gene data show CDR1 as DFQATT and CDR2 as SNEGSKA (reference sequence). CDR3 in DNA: TGCAGTGCTAGAGGGGGCGACATTCAGTACTTC. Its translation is CSARGGDIQYF.

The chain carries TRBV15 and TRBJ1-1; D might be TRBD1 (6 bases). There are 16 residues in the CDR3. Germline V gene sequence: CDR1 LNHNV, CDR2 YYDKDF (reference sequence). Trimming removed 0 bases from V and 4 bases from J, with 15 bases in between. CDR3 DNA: TGTGCCACCAGCAGAGATTTTAACAGGGCGGGCACTGAAGCTTTCTTT. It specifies CATSRDFNRAGTEAFF. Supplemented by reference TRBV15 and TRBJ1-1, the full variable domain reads DAMVIQNPRYQVTQFGKPVTLSCSQTLNHNVMYWYQQKSSQAPKLLFHYYDKDFNNEADTPDNFQSRRPNTSFCFLDIRSPGLGDTAMYLCATSRDFNRAGTEAFFGQGTRLTVV.

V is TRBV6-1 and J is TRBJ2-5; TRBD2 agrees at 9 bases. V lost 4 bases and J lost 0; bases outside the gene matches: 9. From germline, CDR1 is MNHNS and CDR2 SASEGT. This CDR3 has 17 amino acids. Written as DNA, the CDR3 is TGTGCCAGCAGTGTGCTAGCGGGACGACCGTACCAAGAGACCCAGTACTTC. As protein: CASSVLAGRPYQETQYF.

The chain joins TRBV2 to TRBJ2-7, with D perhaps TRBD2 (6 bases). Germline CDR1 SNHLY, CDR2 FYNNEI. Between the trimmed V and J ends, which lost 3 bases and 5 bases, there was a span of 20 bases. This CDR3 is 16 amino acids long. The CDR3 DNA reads TGTGCCAGCAGTGATTACATCGGGGAGGACTCTCACGAGCAGTACTTC. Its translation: CASSDYIGEDSHEQYF.

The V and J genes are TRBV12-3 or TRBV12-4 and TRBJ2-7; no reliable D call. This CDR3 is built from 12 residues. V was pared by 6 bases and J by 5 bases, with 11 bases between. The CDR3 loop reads CASSPARDEQYF. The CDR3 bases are TGTGCCAGCAGCCCCGCCCGGGACGAGCAGTACTTC.

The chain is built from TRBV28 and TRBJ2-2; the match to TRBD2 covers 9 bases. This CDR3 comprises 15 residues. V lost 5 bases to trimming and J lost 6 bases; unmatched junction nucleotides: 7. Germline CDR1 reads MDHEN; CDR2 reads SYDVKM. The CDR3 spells CASSIGLASAGELFF. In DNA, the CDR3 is TGTGCCAGCAGTATAGGACTAGCGTCGGCCGGGGAGCTGTTTTTT.

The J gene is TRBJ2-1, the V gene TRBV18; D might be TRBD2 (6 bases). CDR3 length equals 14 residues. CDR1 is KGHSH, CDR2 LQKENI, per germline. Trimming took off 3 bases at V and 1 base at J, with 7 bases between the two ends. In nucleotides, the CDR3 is TGTGCCAGCTCACCGCGGGATTCCTACAATGAGCAGTTCTTC. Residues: CASSPRDSYNEQFF.

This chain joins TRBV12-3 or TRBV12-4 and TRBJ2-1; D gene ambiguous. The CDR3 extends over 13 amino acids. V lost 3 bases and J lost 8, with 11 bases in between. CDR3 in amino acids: CASSFVAGDEQFF. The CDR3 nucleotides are TGTGCCAGCAGTTTTGTAGCCGGCGATGAGCAGTTCTTC.

CDR3 sequence: CASRSLGRGDTEAFF. The CDR3 DNA is TGTGCCAGCAGAAGCCTAGGCAGGGGCGACACTGAAGCTTTCTTT. The chain is built from TRBV6-6 and TRBJ1-1; a weak D match, TRBD1 (6 bases). The CDR3 has 15 residues. The V gene lost 6 bases and the J gene lost 3 bases, with 17 bases spanning the gap. Germline-derived CDR1 and CDR2 are MNHNY and SVGAGI (reference sequence).

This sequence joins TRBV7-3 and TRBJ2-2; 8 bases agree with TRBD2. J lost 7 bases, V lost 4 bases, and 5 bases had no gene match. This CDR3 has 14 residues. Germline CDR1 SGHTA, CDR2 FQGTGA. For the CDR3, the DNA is TGTGCCAGCAGCTCGGGACTAGTGGGCGGGGAGCTGTTTTTT. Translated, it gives CASSSGLVGGELFF. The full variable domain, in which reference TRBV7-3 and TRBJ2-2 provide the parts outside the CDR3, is GAGVSQTPSNKVTEKGKYVELRCDPISGHTALYWYRQSLGQGPEFLIYFQGTGAADDSGLPNDRFFAVRPEGSVSTLKIQRTERGDSAVYLCASSSGLVGGELFFGEGSRLTVL.

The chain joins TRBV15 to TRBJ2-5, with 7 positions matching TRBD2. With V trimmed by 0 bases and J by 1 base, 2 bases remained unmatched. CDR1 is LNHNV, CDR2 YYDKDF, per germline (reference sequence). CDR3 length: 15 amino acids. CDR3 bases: TGTGCCACCAGCAGAGATCGACTAGCCCAAGAGACCCAGTACTTC. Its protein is CATSRDRLAQETQYF.